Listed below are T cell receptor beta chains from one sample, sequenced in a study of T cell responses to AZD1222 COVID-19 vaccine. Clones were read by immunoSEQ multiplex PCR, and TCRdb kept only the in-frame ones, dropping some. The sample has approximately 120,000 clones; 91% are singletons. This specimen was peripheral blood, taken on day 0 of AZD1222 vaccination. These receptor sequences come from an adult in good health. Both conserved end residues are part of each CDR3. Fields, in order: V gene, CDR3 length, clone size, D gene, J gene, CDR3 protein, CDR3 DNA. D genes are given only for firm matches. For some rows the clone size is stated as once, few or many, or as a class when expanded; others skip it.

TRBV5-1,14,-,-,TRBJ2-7,CASSLDNYSYEQYF,TGCGCCAGCAGCTTGGACAACTACTCCTACGAGCAGTACTTC
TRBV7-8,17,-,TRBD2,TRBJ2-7,CASTGLAGAQSSYEQYF,TGTGCCAGCACAGGACTAGCGGGGGCCCAGAGCTCCTACGAGCAGTACTTC
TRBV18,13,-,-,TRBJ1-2,CASSPDLSNGYTF,TGTGCCAGCTCACCGGACCTTTCTAATGGCTACACCTTC
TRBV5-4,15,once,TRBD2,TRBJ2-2,CASSSSGGAPGELFF,TGTGCCAGCAGCTCTAGCGGGGGGGCCCCCGGGGAGCTGTTTTTT
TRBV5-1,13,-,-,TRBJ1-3,CASSLNSGNTIYF,TGCGCCAGCAGCTTGAACAGCGGAAACACCATATATTTT
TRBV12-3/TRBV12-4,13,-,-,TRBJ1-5,CASSLEGGQPQHF,TGTGCCAGCAGTTTAGAGGGTGGGCAGCCCCAGCATTTT
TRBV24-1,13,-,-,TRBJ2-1,CATSDPLRPEQFF,TGTGCCACCAGTGATCCCCTTCGCCCTGAGCAGTTCTTC
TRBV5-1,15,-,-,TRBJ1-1,CASSFSSEVATEAFF,TGCGCCAGCAGCTTCAGTTCAGAGGTTGCCACTGAAGCTTTCTTT
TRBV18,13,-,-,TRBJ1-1,CASSPQSHTEAFF,TGTGCCAGCTCACCACAGAGCCACACTGAAGCTTTCTTT
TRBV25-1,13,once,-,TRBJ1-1,CASNDWENTEAFF,TGTGCCAGCAATGATTGGGAGAACACTGAAGCTTTCTTT
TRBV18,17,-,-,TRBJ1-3,CASSPPGGAASGNTIYF,TGTGCCAGCTCACCACCGGGCGGGGCAGCGTCTGGAAACACCATATATTTT
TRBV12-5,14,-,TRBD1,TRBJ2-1,CASGLGQGAGEQFF,TGTGCTAGTGGTTTGGGTCAGGGGGCGGGTGAGCAGTTCTTC
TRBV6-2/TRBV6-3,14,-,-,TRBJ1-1,CASSPQGGNTEAFF,TGTGCCAGCAGCCCACAGGGCGGGAACACTGAAGCTTTCTTT
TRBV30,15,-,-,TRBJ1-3,CAWSVRGSSGNTIYF,TGTGCCTGGAGTGTACGCGGAAGCTCTGGAAACACCATATATTTT
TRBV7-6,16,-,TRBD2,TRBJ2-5,CASSPWVLAGGKTQYF,TGTGCCAGCAGCCCGTGGGTGCTAGCGGGAGGGAAGACCCAGTACTTC
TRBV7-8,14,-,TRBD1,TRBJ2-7,CASSWGQESYEQYF,TGTGCCAGCAGCTGGGGACAGGAATCCTACGAGCAGTACTTC
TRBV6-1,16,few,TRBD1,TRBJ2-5,CASSVHRDSTQETQYF,TGTGCCAGCAGTGTCCACCGGGACAGTACACAAGAGACCCAGTACTTC